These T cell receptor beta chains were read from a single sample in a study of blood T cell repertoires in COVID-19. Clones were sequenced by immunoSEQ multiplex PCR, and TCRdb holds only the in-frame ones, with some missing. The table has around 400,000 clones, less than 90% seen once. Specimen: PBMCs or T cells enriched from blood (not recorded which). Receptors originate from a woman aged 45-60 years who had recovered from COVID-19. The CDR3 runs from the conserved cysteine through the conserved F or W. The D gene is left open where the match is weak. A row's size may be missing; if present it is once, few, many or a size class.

TGTGCCTGGAGTCTTCTAGACTACGAGCAGTACTTC	CAWSLLDYEQYF	.	TRBV30	.	TRBJ2-7
TGTGCCAGCAGTCCTCTTCTGATGGTACAACCCTCCACTGAAGCTTTCTTT	CASSPLLMVQPSTEAFF	.	TRBV28	.	TRBJ1-1
TGTGCCAGCAGCCCTCAGGGTTGGAACACTGAAGCTTTCTTT	CASSPQGWNTEAFF	.	TRBV7-9	.	TRBJ1-1
TGTGCTAGTGGTAACCCCGGACATAGCAATCAGCCCCAGCATTTT	CASGNPGHSNQPQHF	.	TRBV12-5	.	TRBJ1-5
TGTGCCAGCAGCTTGGACGGGTACAATGAGCAGTTCTTC	CASSLDGYNEQFF	once	TRBV5-4	.	TRBJ2-1
TGCAGCGTGGGGGGACTAGCGGGAGACGAGCAGTACTTC	CSVGGLAGDEQYF	.	TRBV29-1	TRBD2	TRBJ2-7
TGTGCCAGCAGCCCCTCGGCAGGGCCCTATGGCTACACCTTC	CASSPSAGPYGYTF	once	TRBV7-2	.	TRBJ1-2
TGTGCCAGCAGCCCCCGGGACTTAGTTGGAAACACCATATATTTT	CASSPRDLVGNTIYF	once	TRBV14	.	TRBJ1-3
TGTGCCAGCAGCAAACCGGGACAGGGGCTTTACGAGCAGTACTTC	CASSKPGQGLYEQYF	.	TRBV6-5	TRBD1	TRBJ2-7
TGTGCCAGCAGTTCCGTGACTAGCGGAATCACAGATACGCAGTATTTT	CASSSVTSGITDTQYF	.	TRBV6-5	TRBD2	TRBJ2-3
TGTGCCAGTAGTATCCAGGACACTGGAAACACCATATATTTT	CASSIQDTGNTIYF	.	TRBV19	.	TRBJ1-3
TGCGCCAGCAGCGCCCTGACAGGGGGCTCGGCCACCATATATTTT	CASSALTGGSATIYF	once	TRBV4-3	TRBD1	TRBJ1-3
TGCAGCGTTGCAAGACTAGCGGGGTACAATGAGCAGTTCTTC	CSVARLAGYNEQFF	.	TRBV29-1	TRBD2	TRBJ2-1
TGTGCCAGCAGCCCACAGGGCGGGAGCCGGGAGACCCAGTACTTC	CASSPQGGSRETQYF	.	TRBV7-2	.	TRBJ2-5
TGTGCCTGGAGTGTAGGCGGTATTCTCAATGAGCAGTTCTTC	CAWSVGGILNEQFF	.	TRBV30	.	TRBJ2-1
TGTGCCAGCAGCACCGGGGACAGGGGGGTTGTCTCTGGAAACACCATATATTTT	CASSTGDRGVVSGNTIYF	.	TRBV7-8	TRBD1	TRBJ1-3
TGTGCCAGTAGTAGCACCGGGACAGGGGTCACTGAAGCTTTCTTT	CASSSTGTGVTEAFF	.	TRBV19	TRBD1	TRBJ1-1
TGTGCCAGCAGCGTATTCCCGACCGGGGAGCTGTTTTTT	CASSVFPTGELFF	.	TRBV9	.	TRBJ2-2
TGTGCCAGCAGTCCACCTCAACAGGGGGCATACGGCTACACCTTC	CASSPPQQGAYGYTF	.	TRBV6-2/TRBV6-3	TRBD1	TRBJ1-2
TGTGCCAGTAGTATAGGGGGGGATTACTATGGCTACACCTTC	CASSIGGDYYGYTF	.	TRBV19	.	TRBJ1-2
TGTGCCAGTTGCCGGGACAACCTCTTGGGTGGCTACACCTTC	CASCRDNLLGGYTF	.	TRBV9	.	TRBJ1-2
TGTGCCAGTAGTGGGACCGGACAGGGGAACACTGAAGCTTTCTTT	CASSGTGQGNTEAFF	.	TRBV19	TRBD1	TRBJ1-1
TGCAGCGTTGGAGTGCTCCCGTCGGAGACCCAGTACTTC	CSVGVLPSETQYF	.	TRBV29-1	.	TRBJ2-5
TGTGCCAGCAGTGAGGGGGCTAATTCACCCCTCCACTTT	CASSEGANSPLHF	.	TRBV6-4	.	TRBJ1-6
TGTGCCAGTACCGCGGCCGACAGGGTGTTTTATGGCTACACCTTC	CASTAADRVFYGYTF	.	TRBV19	TRBD1	TRBJ1-2
TGCAGCGTTGATCTAGCCCATGAGCAGTTCTTC	CSVDLAHEQFF	.	TRBV29-1	.	TRBJ2-1
TGTGCCAGCAGCCAGTCAGGGAATGGTAGCAATCAGCCCCAGCATTTT	CASSQSGNGSNQPQHF	few	TRBV3-1/TRBV3-2	.	TRBJ1-5
TGTGCCAGCAAGTCGGGGGGCCTTCTAAACACCGGGGAGCTGTTTTTT	CASKSGGLLNTGELFF	.	TRBV3-1/TRBV3-2	.	TRBJ2-2
TGTGCCAGCAGTCTGGTGGTAGAGCAAGAGACCCAGTACTTC	CASSLVVEQETQYF	.	TRBV2	.	TRBJ2-5
TGTGCCAGCAGCTTATGGGACTTATCCTACGAGCAGTACTTC	CASSLWDLSYEQYF	.	TRBV7-9	.	TRBJ2-7
TGTGCCAGCAGTGAAGGGAGGGGCAGCGAGCAGTACTTC	CASSEGRGSEQYF	.	TRBV2	.	TRBJ2-7
TGTGCCAGCTCACCCCGGGGGGGAACCACTGAAGCTTTCTTT	CASSPRGGTTEAFF	.	TRBV18	.	TRBJ1-1
TGTGCCAGCAGCTTAAATAGCAACGTAGGTAATGAGCAGTTCTTC	CASSLNSNVGNEQFF	once	TRBV7-2	.	TRBJ2-1
TGTGCCAGCAGCCAAGGAGGGAGGGCAAACACCATATATTTT	CASSQGGRANTIYF	.	TRBV3-1/TRBV3-2	.	TRBJ1-3
TGTGCCAGCAGCGTAACTGGTCGCGGTGAGCAGTTCTTC	CASSVTGRGEQFF	.	TRBV9	.	TRBJ2-1
TGTGCCAGCAGCTTAGGGGGTCTAGCGAATGAGCAGTTCTTC	CASSLGGLANEQFF	.	TRBV11-3	.	TRBJ2-1
TGTGCCACCGTTCCCCAGGGCGGCAATCAGCCCCAGCATTTT	CATVPQGGNQPQHF	once	TRBV15	.	TRBJ1-5
TGTGCCTGGTCGGACAGGGGTCAGCCCCAGCATTTT	CAWSDRGQPQHF	.	TRBV30	TRBD1	TRBJ1-5
TGTGCCAGCTCATTTGACCGAGCGAACTATGGCTACACCTTC	CASSFDRANYGYTF	.	TRBV18	.	TRBJ1-2
TGTGCCAGCAGCGTATTGGGGGGTTACGAGCAGTACTTC	CASSVLGGYEQYF	.	TRBV9	.	TRBJ2-7
TGTGCCAGCAGCTGGGACAGGGGGGTTTTCGGGGAGCTGTTTTTT	CASSWDRGVFGELFF	.	TRBV5-5	TRBD1	TRBJ2-2
TGTGCCAGCAGTTTCGAACAGGGCGCCCCCATGGCTGAAAAACTGTTTTTT	CASSFEQGAPMAEKLFF	.	TRBV6-2/TRBV6-3	.	TRBJ1-4
TGCGCCAGCAGCCAAGATGTCGGGACAACCAACACCGGGGAGCTGTTTTTT	CASSQDVGTTNTGELFF	.	TRBV4-3	.	TRBJ2-2
TGCAGCGTGGCCGCGACAGGGGGCCGGAACACTGAAGCTTTCTTT	CSVAATGGRNTEAFF	.	TRBV29-1	TRBD1	TRBJ1-1
TGTGCCAGCAGTCTCGAGATGAACACTGAAGCTTTCTTT	CASSLEMNTEAFF	.	TRBV6-4	.	TRBJ1-1
TGCAGTGCTCCCCACCCAGGGACCCAGTACTTC	CSAPHPGTQYF	.	TRBV20-1	.	TRBJ2-5
TGCAGCGTTCTGTTCGAGACAGTAAATTCACCCCTCCACTTT	CSVLFETVNSPLHF	.	TRBV29-1	.	TRBJ1-6
TGTGCCAGCAGTTACTCATTGACAGAGGTAAAAAACATTCAGTACTTC	CASSYSLTEVKNIQYF	.	TRBV6-2/TRBV6-3	.	TRBJ2-4
TGTGCCAGCAGCATTAGACAGGGGAGCAATCAGCCCCAGCATTTT	CASSIRQGSNQPQHF	once	TRBV2	TRBD1	TRBJ1-5
TGTGCCTCGACACTATCATTGGGACAGGGGGATTCACCCCTCCACTTT	CASTLSLGQGDSPLHF	.	TRBV30	TRBD1	TRBJ1-6
TGTGCCAGTAGTGTTAACAGGGGTTTTAGCAATCAGCCCCAGCATTTT	CASSVNRGFSNQPQHF	.	TRBV19	TRBD1	TRBJ1-5
TGCAGCGTAACACTAGCGGGGGTATACAATGAGCAGTTCTTC	CSVTLAGVYNEQFF	.	TRBV29-1	TRBD2	TRBJ2-1
TGTGCCCGTTCCGACAGCAGTTCTAATGAAAAACTGTTTTTT	CARSDSSSNEKLFF	.	TRBV30	.	TRBJ1-4